The 3 T cell receptor beta chains given below trace back to one sample, sequenced in a study of T cells after posttransplantation cyclophosphamide. The assay was immunoSEQ multiplex PCR, and TCRdb's table has in-frame clones only and misses some. The record shows tens of thousands of clones for this sample, with no singletons present. Sample: PBMCs. These TCRs come from a man between 35 and 55 years old in good health, CMV-negative, and a related stem cell transplant donor.

At least ten counts were recorded for this clone. No DNA is shown, since the ends of the CDR3 on it are uncertain; the CDR3 is the one TCRdb lists. The gene calls are TRBV19 and TRBJ1-2; TRBD1, the D gene given by the table, was not confirmed from the DNA. The CDR3 has 11 amino acids, counting both end residues. Germline loops: CDR1 LNHDA, CDR2 SQIVND (reference sequence). The CDR3 region is CVSGQGRGYTF.

This clone has a count of ten or more. The chain uses TRBV9 and TRBJ2-5, with 11 bases aligning to TRBD2. The CDR3 contains 15 residues. V was clipped by 3 bases and J by 1 base; unmatched bases: 2. The germline V gene has CDR1 SGDLS and CDR2 YYNGEE. The CDR3 is CASSASGRPQETQYF. Written as DNA, the CDR3 is TGTGCCAGCAGCGCTAGCGGGAGGCCCCAAGAGACCCAGTACTTC. Full variable domain (missing parts from reference TRBV9 and TRBJ2-5): DSGVTQTPKHLITATGQRVTLRCSPRSGDLSVYWYQQSLDQGLQFLIQYYNGEERAKGNILERFSAQQFPDLHSELNLSSLELGDSALYFCASSASGRPQETQYFGPGTRLLVL.

This clone has a count of ten or more. This rearrangement joins TRBV7-2 to TRBJ1-1, with a possible D match to TRBD1 (6 bases). The CDR3 consists of 14 residues. V gave up 5 bases and J gave up 6 bases, with 16 bases separating them. Looked up from germline, CDR1 is SGHTA and CDR2 is FQGNSA. The CDR3 reads CASSNRASLSEAFF. The CDR3 DNA follows: TGTGCCAGCAGCAACAGGGCTTCTCTCTCTGAAGCTTTCTTT.